A single sample gave rise to the 6 T cell receptor beta chains below, sequenced in a study of cytomegalovirus exposure and HLA in healthy donors. PCR involved 60 Vbeta and 13 Jbeta primers. Profiling relied on immunoSEQ multiplex PCR, and the TCRdb table lists in-frame clones only, not all of them. The repertoire has 200,000 to 250,000 clones, over 75% of them found once; the top ten carry about a tenth. Sequenced material: PBMCs. The receptors stem from a woman aged 45-60 years in good health and CMV-seropositive.

This chain links TRBV7-6 with TRBJ1-1; D unclear. V was trimmed by 5 bases and J by 3 bases, leaving 7 bases between them. Germline CDR1 reads SGHVS; CDR2 reads FNYEAQ. The CDR3 has 12 residues. CDR3 loop: CASSQRDTEAFF. The CDR3, as DNA: TGTGCCAGCAGCCAAAGAGACACTGAAGCTTTCTTT.

The gene calls are TRBV27 and TRBJ1-1; D might be TRBD1 (6 bases). Trimming left V 5 bases short and J 6 bases short, with 19 bases between. The V gene's germline CDR1 is MNHEY and CDR2 SMNVEV (reference sequence). The CDR3 runs 15 residues. CDR3 nucleotides: TGTGCCAGCAGTCCCCAGCGGGGGGCGCGGGCTGAAGCTTTCTTT. This encodes CASSPQRGARAEAFF.

The chain uses TRBV25-1 and TRBJ2-5; TRBD2 matches at 9 bases. The J call may be mistaken, given a closer DNA end match to TRBJ2-7. Germline lookup yields CDR1 MGHDK and CDR2 SYGVNS. The length of the CDR3 is 13 residues. CDR3 bases: TGTGCCAGCGAACTAGCGGGTGCCTACGAGCAGTACTTC. Translating gives CASELAGAYEQYF.

CDR3 in DNA: TGCGCCAGCAGCCCGCGGAATGTGGACTATGGCTACACCTTC. As protein: CASSPRNVDYGYTF. The chain is built from TRBV5-1 and TRBJ1-2; D is unclear. The CDR3 has 14 amino acids. The germline V gene encodes CDR1 SGHRS and CDR2 YFSETQ. V was cut by 4 bases and J by 3 bases, with 13 bases left in between. The full variable domain, rest sourced from reference TRBV5-1 and TRBJ1-2, is KAGVTQTPRYLIKTRGQQVTLSCSPISGHRSVSWYQQTPGQGLQFLFEYFSETQRNKGNFPGRFSGRQFSNSRSEMNVSTLELGDSALYLCASSPRNVDYGYTFGSGTRLTVV.

The CDR3 spells CAWSVLASTDTQYF. In DNA, the CDR3 is TGTGCCTGGAGTGTTTTGGCTAGCACAGATACGCAGTATTTT. V is TRBV30 and J is TRBJ2-3; D remains unclear. This CDR3 region has 14 residues. Germline values: CDR1 GTSNPN, CDR2 SVGIG (reference sequence). V shed 0 bases and J shed 0 bases, with 7 bases lying between them.

As concerns this clone: The junction departs from germline at one end; a sequencing error may be responsible. V is TRBV7-6 and J is TRBJ1-4; tentatively, D is TRBD1 (5 bases). The germline gives CDR1 SGHVS, CDR2 FNYEAQ. CDR3 length: 17 amino acids. The CDR3, as DNA: TGTGCCAGCAGCTTAAGCTCCTGGGGGGAGTTCGATGACAAACTGTTTTTT. It specifies CASSLSSWGEFDDKLFF.